This TCR beta chain was documented in a study of blood T cell repertoires in COVID-19. Study as a whole: COVID-19 samples collected from the United States, Italy and Spain covered acute and convalescent phases. The cDNA or gDNA used as material had been derived from T cells, B-cell-depleted T cells, or PBMCs.

Authors' data handling: Reference gene primer amplification gave nucleated cell count estimates. The data were produced by immunoSEQ multiplex PCR, yet TCRdb's version contains in-frame clones alone and is incomplete. The DNA was the basis for D and trimming; V, J and clone size are from that table. The sample contains under 170,000 clones, about 86% of which appear only once. CDR1 and CDR2 (germline): SQVTM, ANQGSEA. Trimming removed 4 bases from V and 5 bases from J, with 11 bases in between. The CDR3 extends over 12 amino acids. The chain employs TRBV29-1 and TRBJ2-5, with a weak D call TRBD2 (6 bases). Specimen: peripheral blood. The origin of this receptor is an older man with acute or convalescent COVID-19. As DNA, the CDR3 is TGCAGCGTTGCCGGGAGCCAGGAGACCCAGTACTTC. Encoded protein: CSVAGSQETQYF.